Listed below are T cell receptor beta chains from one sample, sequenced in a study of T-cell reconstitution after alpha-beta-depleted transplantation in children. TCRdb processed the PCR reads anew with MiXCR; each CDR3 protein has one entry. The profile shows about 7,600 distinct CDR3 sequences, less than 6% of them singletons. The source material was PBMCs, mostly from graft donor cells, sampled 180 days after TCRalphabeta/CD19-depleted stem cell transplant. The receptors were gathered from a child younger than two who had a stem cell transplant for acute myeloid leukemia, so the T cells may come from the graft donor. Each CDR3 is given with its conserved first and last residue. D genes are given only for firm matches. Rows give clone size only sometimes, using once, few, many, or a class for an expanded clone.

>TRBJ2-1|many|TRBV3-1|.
CASSQPPGRSYNEQFF
TGTGCCAGCAGCCAACCCCCCGGGCGATCCTACAATGAGCAGTTCTTC
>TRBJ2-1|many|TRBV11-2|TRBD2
CASSLRLAGVTKVF
TGTGCCAGCAGCTTAAGACTAGCGGGAGTAACTAAGGTCTTC
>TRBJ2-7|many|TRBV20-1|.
CSASRDTYEQYF
TGCAGTGCAAGCAGAGATACCTACGAGCAGTACTTC
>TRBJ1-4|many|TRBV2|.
CASSEPAGGGEKLFF
TGTGCCAGCAGTGAACCCGCCGGGGGAGGAGAAAAACTGTTTTTT
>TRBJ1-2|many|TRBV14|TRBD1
CASSQRIQGSNYGYTF
TGTGCCAGCAGCCAACGTATACAGGGGTCGAACTATGGCTACACCTTC
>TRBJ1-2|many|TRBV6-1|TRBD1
CASSEGTGLISGYTF
TGTGCCAGCAGCGAGGGGACAGGCCTAATATCTGGCTACACCTTC
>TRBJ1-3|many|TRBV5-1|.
CASSLSWGADGNTIYF
TGCGCCAGCAGCTTGAGTTGGGGGGCTGATGGAAACACCATATATTTT
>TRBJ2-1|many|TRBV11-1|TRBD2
CASSLVGSRVTSGTYNEQFF
TGTGCCAGCAGCTTAGTGGGCTCCAGAGTAACTAGCGGGACCTACAATGAGCAGTTCTTC
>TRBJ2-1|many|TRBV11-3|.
CACSLGPNNEQFF
TGTGCCTGCAGCTTGGGACCAAACAATGAGCAGTTCTTC
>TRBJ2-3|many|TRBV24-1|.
CATTRGGLSTDTQYF
TGTGCCACCACCCGTGGAGGACTTAGCACAGATACGCAGTATTTT
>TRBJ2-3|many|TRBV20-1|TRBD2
CSATVPGLAGYGTDTQYF
TGCAGTGCCACTGTCCCGGGACTAGCGGGATATGGCACAGATACGCAGTATTTT
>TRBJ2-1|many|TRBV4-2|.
CASSQRTEDYNEQFF
TGTGCCAGCAGCCAGAGGACAGAAGACTACAATGAGCAGTTCTTC
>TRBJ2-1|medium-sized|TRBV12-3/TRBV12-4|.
CASTPGSPYNEQFF
TGTGCCAGCACCCCAGGGAGCCCCTACAATGAGCAGTTCTTC
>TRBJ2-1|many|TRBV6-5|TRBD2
CASSRLAGGPEDEQFF
TGTGCCAGCAGTCGACTAGCGGGAGGGCCCGAGGATGAGCAGTTCTTC
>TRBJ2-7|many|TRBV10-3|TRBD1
CAIRGTGVGEQYF
TGTGCCATCAGGGGGACAGGGGTAGGCGAGCAGTACTTC
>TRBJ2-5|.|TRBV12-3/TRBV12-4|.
CASSFYGEQETQYF
TGTGCCAGCAGTTTCTACGGAGAACAAGAGACCCAGTACTTC
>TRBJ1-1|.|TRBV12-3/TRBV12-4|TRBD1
CAFSLGVTGYASTEAFF
TGTGCCTTCAGTTTAGGCGTGACAGGGTACGCGAGCACTGAAGCTTTCTTT
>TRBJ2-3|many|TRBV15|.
CATSGGSTDTQYF
TGTGCCACCAGCGGCGGGAGCACAGATACGCAGTATTTT
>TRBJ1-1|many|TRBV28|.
CASSSPSTDMNTEAFF
TGTGCCAGCAGTTCTCCCTCCACGGATATGAACACTGAAGCTTTCTTT
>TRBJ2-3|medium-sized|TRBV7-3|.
CASSSGPSGDTQYF
TGTGCCAGCAGCTCAGGGCCCTCCGGAGATACGCAGTATTTT
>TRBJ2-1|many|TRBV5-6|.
CASSPPTGAYEQFF
TGTGCCAGCAGCCCCCCGACAGGAGCGTATGAGCAGTTCTTC
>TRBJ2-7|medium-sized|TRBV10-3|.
CAISDRDYEQYF
TGTGCCATCAGTGACAGGGACTACGAGCAGTACTTC
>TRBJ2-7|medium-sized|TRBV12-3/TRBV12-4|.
CASSLVSATYEQYF
TGTGCCAGCAGTTTGGTCAGTGCCACCTACGAGCAGTACTTC
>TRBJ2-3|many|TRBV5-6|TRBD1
CASSDGQGAADTQYF
TGTGCCAGCAGCGACGGACAGGGGGCGGCAGATACGCAGTATTTT
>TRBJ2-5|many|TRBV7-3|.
CASSSRQGGRETQYF
TGTGCCAGCAGCTCCCGACAGGGAGGTCGAGAGACCCAGTACTTC
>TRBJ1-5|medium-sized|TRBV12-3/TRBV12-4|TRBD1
CASSFRTGGWGNQPQHF
TGTGCCAGCAGTTTCAGGACAGGGGGTTGGGGCAATCAGCCCCAGCATTTT
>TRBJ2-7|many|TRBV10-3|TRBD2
CAISELASGTYEQYF
TGTGCCATCAGTGAGTTGGCTAGCGGTACCTACGAGCAGTACTTC
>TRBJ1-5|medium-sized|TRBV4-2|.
CASSLFQDDRGQPQHF
TGTGCCAGCAGCCTATTCCAGGATGACCGGGGACAGCCCCAGCATTTT
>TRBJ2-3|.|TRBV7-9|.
CASSLSLGGRGDTQYF
TGTGCCAGCAGCTTATCCCTCGGCGGTCGGGGGGATACGCAGTATTTT
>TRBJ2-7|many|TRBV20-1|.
CSARDGALYEQYF
TGCAGTGCTAGAGATGGGGCCTTGTACGAGCAGTACTTC
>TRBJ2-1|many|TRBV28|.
CASRKIGEQFF
TGTGCCAGCAGGAAAATAGGGGAGCAGTTCTTC
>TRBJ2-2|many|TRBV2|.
CASTRRGNTGELFF
TGTGCCAGCACCCGACGGGGGAACACCGGGGAGCTGTTTTTT
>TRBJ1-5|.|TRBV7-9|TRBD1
CASSTGGGGRPQHF
TGTGCCAGCAGCACAGGGGGAGGCGGGCGGCCCCAGCATTTT
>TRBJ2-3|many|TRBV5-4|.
CASSLRRTTDTQYF
TGTGCCAGCAGCTTGAGGCGGACCACAGATACGCAGTATTTT
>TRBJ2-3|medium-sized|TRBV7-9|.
CASRVTDTQYF
TGTGCCAGCAGGGTGACAGATACGCAGTATTTT
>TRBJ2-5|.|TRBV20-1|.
CSAGPRLAQETQYF
TGCAGTGCTGGGCCAAGGCTAGCTCAAGAGACCCAGTACTTC
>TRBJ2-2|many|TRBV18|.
CASSPGHDTGELFF
TGTGCCAGCTCACCGGGACATGACACCGGGGAGCTGTTTTTT
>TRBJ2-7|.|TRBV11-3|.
CASSFGVGSEQYF
TGTGCCAGCAGCTTTGGAGTCGGGAGCGAGCAGTACTTC
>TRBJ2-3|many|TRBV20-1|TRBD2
CSATGTSQSTDTQYF
TGCAGTGCTACCGGGACTAGCCAGAGCACAGATACGCAGTATTTT
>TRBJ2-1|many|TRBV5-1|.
CASSWGETYNEQFF
TGCGCCAGCAGCTGGGGGGAGACCTACAATGAGCAGTTCTTC
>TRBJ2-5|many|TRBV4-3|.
CASSEQTSGVQETQYF
TGCGCCAGCAGCGAACAGACTAGTGGAGTACAAGAGACCCAGTACTTC
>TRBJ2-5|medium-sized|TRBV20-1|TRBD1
CSAREYPGQKETQYF
TGCAGTGCTAGGGAATATCCGGGACAGAAAGAGACCCAGTACTTC
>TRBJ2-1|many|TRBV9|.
CASRSGGEQFF
TGTGCCAGCAGGTCCGGCGGTGAGCAGTTCTTC
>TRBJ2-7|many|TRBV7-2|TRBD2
CASSELAGPIEQYF
TGTGCCAGCAGCGAACTAGCGGGGCCTATCGAGCAGTACTTC
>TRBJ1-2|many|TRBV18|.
CASSPRRNYGYTF
TGTGCCAGCTCACCACGTCGGAACTATGGCTACACCTTC
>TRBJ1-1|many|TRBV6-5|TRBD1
CASSYASGGRAFF
TGTGCCAGCAGTTACGCGTCAGGGGGCCGAGCTTTCTTT
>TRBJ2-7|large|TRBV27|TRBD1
CASSLRGKGYEQYF
TGTGCCAGCAGTCTCAGGGGGAAGGGATACGAGCAGTACTTC
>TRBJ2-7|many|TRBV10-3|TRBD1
CAIAGTGAYEQYF
TGTGCCATAGCCGGGACAGGGGCCTACGAGCAGTACTTC
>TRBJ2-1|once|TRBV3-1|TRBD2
CASCQVLAGGSYNEQFF
TGTGCCTCCTGCCAAGTACTAGCGGGAGGCTCCTACAATGAGCAGTTCTTC
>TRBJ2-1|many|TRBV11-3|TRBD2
CASSGRGSYNEQFF
TGTGCCAGTAGCGGGAGGGGCTCCTACAATGAGCAGTTCTTC
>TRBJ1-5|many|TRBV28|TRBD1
CASRKGQGGQPQHF
TGTGCCAGCAGGAAGGGACAGGGGGGCCAGCCCCAGCATTTT
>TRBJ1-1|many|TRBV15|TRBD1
CATSRDLTGGGEAFF
TGTGCCACCAGCAGAGACCTCACAGGGGGGGGGGAAGCTTTCTTT
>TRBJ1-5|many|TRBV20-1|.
CSAIPDRYSNQPQHF
TGCAGTGCGATTCCAGACAGATATAGCAATCAGCCCCAGCATTTT
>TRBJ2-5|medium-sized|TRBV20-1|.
CSASSRGGQETQYF
TGCAGTGCATCCTCGAGGGGAGGCCAAGAGACCCAGTACTTC
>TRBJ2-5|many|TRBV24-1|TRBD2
CATSDGGGWSGETQYF
TGTGCCACCAGTGACGGGGGAGGGTGGTCGGGAGAGACCCAGTACTTC
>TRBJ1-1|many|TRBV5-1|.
CASSLLRGTSPGTEAFF
TGCGCCAGCAGCTTACTCCGTGGGACAAGCCCAGGGACTGAAGCTTTCTTT
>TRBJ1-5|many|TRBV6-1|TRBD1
CASSEEGAIRQPQHF
TGTGCCAGCAGTGAGGAGGGGGCGATTAGGCAGCCCCAGCATTTT
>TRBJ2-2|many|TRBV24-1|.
CATSLSGVDTGELFF
TGTGCCACCTCGCTTTCCGGGGTGGACACCGGGGAGCTGTTTTTT
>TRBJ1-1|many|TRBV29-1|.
CSVKDGYTEAFF
TGCAGCGTCAAGGACGGATACACTGAAGCTTTCTTT